These 32 T cell receptor beta chains were all obtained from the same sample, sequenced in a study of CD8 T cells in ankylosing spondylitis. General study findings and limits: Ankylosing spondylitis blood seemed to carry a telltale TCR beta motif made of roughly eight highly homologous variants.

TCRdb fed the 5' RACE reads into MiXCR, producing one record per CDR3 protein. In the table there are around 490,000 distinct CDR3 sequences, under 5.5% of which are singletons. These receptors have no known antigen. Sequenced material: blood, either unsorted or a sorted T cell fraction (not recorded which). Receptors were obtained from a male donor with ankylosing spondylitis.

This clonotype was observed many times. J is TRBJ1-5 and V is TRBV10-3; 9 bases match TRBD1. The length of the CDR3 is 17 residues. The V gene end was trimmed by 5 bases and the J gene end by 2 bases; junction bases not matched to a gene: 10. CDR1 is ENHRY, CDR2 SYGVKD, per germline. The CDR3 here is CAISKGQGGSGNQPQHF. The CDR3 DNA sequence: TGTGCCATCAGTAAGGGACAGGGCGGATCGGGCAATCAGCCCCAGCATTTT.

J is TRBJ2-2 and V is TRBV15; 8 bases agree with TRBD1. J lost 6 bases, V lost 3 bases, and 3 bases had no gene match. The CDR3 is 14 amino acids. Per germline, CDR1 LNHNV and CDR2 YYDKDF (reference sequence). The CDR3 DNA is TGTGCCACCAGCAGGGACAGGGTTGCCGGGGAGCTGTTTTTT. This codes for CATSRDRVAGELFF.

There are many counts of this clonotype. This chain links TRBV12-3 or TRBV12-4 with TRBJ1-6; D not resolved. The CDR3 has 15 amino acids. V was cut by 3 bases and J by 6 bases, with 12 bases left in between. CDR3 sequence reads: CASSFLGSGNSPLHF. The CDR3 region has the DNA TGTGCCAGCAGTTTTTTGGGGTCAGGTAATTCACCCCTCCACTTT.

The table lists this clonotype with many counts. The chain employs TRBV20-1 and TRBJ1-5; D call uncertain. Between the trimmed V and J ends, which lost 4 bases and 8 bases, there was a span of 3 bases. The CDR3 runs 9 residues. Per the germline V gene, CDR1 is DFQATT and CDR2 is SNEGSKA (reference sequence). The CDR3 DNA reads as TGCAGTGCTAATAAGCCCCAGCATTTT. Its protein is CSANKPQHF.

The rearrangement joins TRBV29-1 to TRBJ2-5; 8 nucleotides match TRBD1. In germline, CDR1 is SQVTM, CDR2 ANQGSEA. The CDR3 covers 13 residues. J lost 5 bases, V lost 5 bases, and 7 bases had no gene match. The chain's CDR3 is CSVYRGDSETQYF. CDR3 DNA: TGCAGCGTTTACAGGGGGGACTCCGAGACCCAGTACTTC.

This clonotype has a handful of counts. This chain connects TRBV20-1 to TRBJ1-5; 10 nucleotides line up with TRBD1. The CDR3 contains 15 residues. Per germline, CDR1 DFQATT and CDR2 SNEGSKA (reference sequence). The V gene end was trimmed by 4 bases and the J gene end by 7 bases; junction bases not matched to a gene: 10. CDR3 amino acids: CSATGTGAYRQPQHF. The CDR3, as DNA: TGCAGTGCTACCGGGACAGGGGCTTATAGGCAGCCCCAGCATTTT.

This clonotype was detected many times. This chain connects TRBV5-1 to TRBJ2-3; D is tentatively TRBD1 or TRBD2 (7 bases each). This CDR3 has 16 residues. Trimming removed 3 bases at V and 3 bases at J, with 17 bases between. Germline values: CDR1 SGHRS, CDR2 YFSETQ. CDR3 sequence reads: CASSSFREGATDTQYF. The CDR3 DNA sequence: TGCGCCAGCAGCTCCTTTAGGGAGGGGGCAACAGATACGCAGTATTTT.

This clonotype was seen a few times. The chain has TRBV19 and TRBJ2-6; a possible D gene is TRBD1 (5 bases). The CDR3 totals 15 residues. The germline CDR1 and CDR2 sequences are LNHDA and SQIVND (reference sequence). Trimming stripped 8 bases from V and 4 bases from J, with 15 bases between. CDR3 region: CASGARSSGANVLTF. As DNA, the CDR3 is TGTGCCAGTGGGGCGCGTTCCTCCGGGGCCAACGTCCTGACTTTC.

The chain's CDR3 is CSATGQSYGYTF. In nucleotides, the CDR3 is TGCAGTGCTACCGGACAGTCCTATGGCTACACCTTC. This rearrangement joins TRBV20-1 to TRBJ1-2; D may be TRBD1 (6 bases). Looked up from germline, CDR1 is DFQATT and CDR2 is SNEGSKA (reference sequence). This CDR3 has 12 amino acids. Trimming removed 4 bases from V and 4 bases from J, with 10 bases in between.

This clonotype occurred many times. The rearrangement joins TRBV25-1 to TRBJ2-1; maybe TRBD1 (6 bases). This CDR3 spans 16 amino acids. V was cut by 3 bases and J by 7 bases, with 19 bases left in between. Germline loops: CDR1 MGHDK, CDR2 SYGVNS. CDR3 DNA sequence: TGTGCCAGCAGTGATCTCAGGGGAAGGGAGAAAAATGAGCAGTTCTTC. Its translation is CASSDLRGREKNEQFF.

This clonotype occurred many times. CDR3 amino acids: CASSFNPGAAGELFF. The CDR3 DNA sequence: TGCGCCAGCAGCTTCAATCCGGGGGCTGCCGGGGAGCTGTTTTTT. The chain carries TRBV5-1 and TRBJ2-2; the D gene could be TRBD1 or TRBD2 (6 bases each). CDR1 and CDR2 (germline): SGHRS, YFSETQ. The ends were cut back, 2 bases at V and 6 bases at J, with 14 bases in the middle. The CDR3 is 15 amino acids. Supplemented by reference TRBV5-1 and TRBJ2-2, the full variable domain reads KAGVTQTPRYLIKTRGQQVTLSCSPISGHRSVSWYQQTPGQGLQFLFEYFSETQRNKGNFPGRFSGRQFSNSRSEMNVSTLELGDSALYLCASSFNPGAAGELFFGEGSRLTVL.

At least ten counts were recorded for this clonotype. The rearrangement uses TRBV20-1 and TRBJ2-7, with 7 bases fitting TRBD1. The CDR3 extends over 15 amino acids. Germline lookup yields CDR1 DFQATT and CDR2 SNEGSKA (reference sequence). With V trimmed by 1 base and J by 7 bases, 13 bases remained unmatched. The DNA for the CDR3 is TGCAGTGCTAGAGCCCCTCTGCAGGGGGATGAAGAGCAGTACTTC. Translation: CSARAPLQGDEEQYF.

This clonotype was detected many times. V usage is TRBV7-2 and J usage is TRBJ1-5; D is ambiguous. CDR3 length equals 13 residues. V shed 4 bases and J shed 5 bases, with 9 bases lying between them. Germline CDR1 reads SGHTA; CDR2 reads FQGNSA. The CDR3 sequence: CASSSRVDQPQHF. The CDR3 DNA reads as TGTGCCAGCAGCTCCAGAGTGGATCAGCCCCAGCATTTT.

This clonotype was seen repeatedly, ten times or more. This chain uses TRBV28 with TRBJ1-4; TRBD1 matches 7 bases. Germline trimming cut 11 bases from V and 3 bases from J; bases unmatched to any gene: 6. The CDR3 runs 13 residues. Germline V gene data show CDR1 as MDHEN and CDR2 as SYDVKM. The CDR3 loop is CAGKGASNEKLFF. The CDR3 nucleotides are TGTGCCGGAAAGGGGGCTTCTAATGAAAAACTGTTTTTT. The full variable domain, with the rest looked up from reference TRBV28 and TRBJ1-4, is DVKVTQSSRYLVKRTGEKVFLECVQDMDHENMFWYRQDPGLGLRLIYFSYDVKMKEKGDIPEGYSVSREKKERFSLILESASTNQTSMYLCAGKGASNEKLFFGSGTQLSVL.

This clonotype was counted at least ten times. The gene calls are TRBV7-3 and TRBJ2-3; 7 bases map to TRBD1. The CDR3 runs to 14 residues. Germline CDR1 SGHTA, CDR2 FQGTGA. J was trimmed by 5 bases and V by 4 bases; bases with no gene match: 6. The CDR3 DNA sequence: TGTGCCAGCAGCTACAGAGGGGGCCAAGATACGCAGTATTTT. Amino acids: CASSYRGGQDTQYF.

This clonotype was picked up many times. V is TRBV7-2 and J is TRBJ2-2; 9 bases align to TRBD1. Germline V gives CDR1 SGHTA, CDR2 FQGNSA. V was clipped by 3 bases and J by 4 bases; unmatched bases: 9. This CDR3 contains 17 residues. The CDR3 spells CASSLGQGQRGTGELFF. CDR3 DNA: TGTGCCAGCAGCTTGGGACAGGGACAAAGGGGCACCGGGGAGCTGTTTTTT.

This clonotype was counted many times. The chain carries TRBV11-2 and TRBJ1-4, with D possibly matching TRBD1 (6 bases). The CDR3 totals 18 residues. Germline V gene sequence: CDR1 SGHAT, CDR2 FQNNGV. Trimming pared 1 base from V and 0 bases from J, leaving 15 bases between. The CDR3 is CASSLGRGGAATNEKLFF. The CDR3 DNA is TGTGCCAGCAGCTTAGGTCGAGGGGGAGCGGCAACTAATGAAAAACTGTTTTTT.

In this sample, this clonotype turned up many times. The V and J genes are TRBV5-1 and TRBJ1-4; 11 positions match TRBD1. CDR1 and CDR2 from the germline V gene are SGHRS and YFSETQ. V was pared by 0 bases and J by 7 bases, with 5 bases of the junction left unmatched. This CDR3 spans 16 amino acids. The CDR3 DNA reads TGCGCCAGCAGCTTGGTGGACAGGGGGCGTCGTGAAAAACTGTTTTTT. This translates into CASSLVDRGRREKLFF.

This clonotype was seen a few times. J is TRBJ1-1 and V is TRBV6-2 or TRBV6-3; D remains ambiguous. This CDR3 has 14 amino acids. Germline values: CDR1 MNHEY, CDR2 SVGEGT. Trimming took 5 bases from V and 0 from J, leaving 10 bases between them. This CDR3 reads CASSARYMNTEAFF. The CDR3, as DNA: TGTGCCAGCAGTGCCAGGTACATGAACACTGAAGCTTTCTTT.

This clonotype has at least ten counts. V is TRBV6-1 and J is TRBJ2-3, with 10 bases identical to TRBD2. This CDR3 has 16 amino acids. Germline assignment: CDR1 MNHNS and CDR2 SASEGT. V lost 7 bases, J lost 0 bases, and 7 bases stayed unmatched. CDR3 loop: CASKLAGGRSTDTQYF. CDR3 in DNA: TGTGCCAGCAAATTAGCGGGGGGCAGGAGCACAGATACGCAGTATTTT.

This clonotype was counted between two and nine times. The rearrangement joins TRBV29-1 to TRBJ1-1; D unresolved. CDR1 and CDR2 from the germline V gene are SQVTM and ANQGSEA. V shed 6 bases and J shed 5 bases, with 16 bases lying between them. This CDR3 spans 13 amino acids. The CDR3 spells CSVSLGQRTEAFF. The CDR3 DNA is TGCAGCGTCTCGTTAGGGCAGCGAACTGAAGCTTTCTTT.

In this sample, this clonotype turned up many times. The chain couples TRBV5-1 to TRBJ1-1; D call uncertain. Germline V gene data show CDR1 as SGHRS and CDR2 as YFSETQ. Trimming took 0 bases from V and 8 from J, leaving 11 bases between them. This CDR3 contains 13 residues. CDR3 amino acids: CASSLAGTREAFF. The CDR3 region has the DNA TGCGCCAGCAGCTTGGCCGGTACGAGGGAAGCTTTCTTT.

This clonotype appeared many times. J is TRBJ2-1 and V is TRBV18; possible D gene TRBD1, 6 bases. Germline CDR1 reads KGHSH; CDR2 reads LQKENI. The CDR3 is 13 amino acids. The V end was cut by 4 bases, the J end by 8 bases, with 12 bases between. The CDR3 reads CASSLQQGDEQFF. CDR3 nucleotides: TGTGCCAGCTCACTCCAACAGGGTGATGAGCAGTTCTTC. The entire variable domain, with the rest obtained from reference TRBV18 and TRBJ2-1, is as follows: NAGVMQNPRHLVRRRGQEARLRCSPMKGHSHVYWYRQLPEEGLKFMVYLQKENIIDESGMPKERFSAEFPKEGPSILRIQQVVRGDSAAYFCASSLQQGDEQFFGPGTRLTVL.

Concerning this clonotype itself: This may come from a read error, since a much larger clone is one base off. The final CDR3 position lacks the conserved phenylalanine or tryptophan, pointing to a likely read error. This rearrangement joins TRBV6-5 to TRBJ2-3; unclear D gene. Germline-derived CDR1 and CDR2 are MNHEY and SVGAGI. CDR3 length: 15 amino acids. With 3 bases removed from V and 0 bases from J, the gap between germline ends came to 10 bases. The CDR3 here is CASSYASPSTDTQYL. DNA of the CDR3: TGTGCCAGCAGTTATGCCAGTCCTAGCACAGATACGCAGTATCTT.

This clonotype was observed a single time. The rearrangement joins TRBV6-1 to TRBJ2-2; D ambiguous. Germline loops: CDR1 MNHNS, CDR2 SASEGT. Between the trimmed V and J ends, which lost 6 bases and 4 bases, there was a span of 12 bases. The CDR3 spans 14 residues. CDR3 region: CASSGDRITGELFF. The CDR3 DNA reads TGTGCCAGCAGCGGAGATCGGATCACCGGGGAGCTGTTTTTT.

At least ten counts were recorded for this clonotype. The gene calls are TRBV5-1 and TRBJ1-1; 8 bases match TRBD1. This CDR3 is built from 14 residues. V shed 5 bases and J 3 bases; nucleotides not matched to a gene: 6. CDR1 is SGHRS and CDR2 is YFSETQ in the germline V gene. DNA of the CDR3: TGCGCCAGCAGTACGGACAGGGTCTACACTGAAGCTTTCTTT. Translation: CASSTDRVYTEAFF.

The sample holds many counts of this clonotype. This chain joins TRBV20-1 and TRBJ2-3; a weak D match, TRBD2 (5 bases). The germline V and J ends were trimmed by 5 bases and 1 base, with 13 bases remaining between them. The CDR3 has 14 residues. CDR1 and CDR2 from the germline V gene are DFQATT and SNEGSKA (reference sequence). CDR3 region: CSADKLGGTDTQYF. The CDR3 DNA reads TGCAGTGCTGACAAACTGGGAGGCACAGATACGCAGTATTTT.

In its sample, this clonotype was seen many times. The chain joins TRBV4-3 to TRBJ1-3, with D tentatively TRBD1 (5 bases). With 1 base removed from V and 0 bases from J, the gap between germline ends came to 13 bases. Germline-derived CDR1 and CDR2 are LGHNA and YSLEER. The CDR3 runs to 17 residues. The CDR3 reads CASSQVEVRASGNTIYF. The CDR3 DNA reads as TGCGCCAGCAGCCAAGTAGAAGTCAGGGCCTCTGGAAACACCATATATTTT.

In its sample, this clonotype was seen many times. The chain couples TRBV4-2 to TRBJ1-1; 9 bases line up with TRBD1. The CDR3 extends over 15 amino acids. Germline CDR1 is LGHNA and CDR2 is YNFKEQ. The J segment lost 1 base and the V segment lost 4 bases, leaving 4 bases of the junction unmatched. CDR3 sequence reads: CASSPKQGANTEAFF. The CDR3 coding sequence is TGTGCCAGCAGCCCCAAACAGGGGGCGAACACTGAAGCTTTCTTT.

The rearrangement links TRBV28 to TRBJ1-5; maybe TRBD1 (6 bases). Germline CDR1 is MDHEN and CDR2 is SYDVKM. Trimming cost V 4 bases and J 0 bases, with 16 bases left between them. CDR3 size: 17 residues. This CDR3 is CASSSPGVSYSNQPQHF. The CDR3 nucleotides are TGTGCCAGCAGTTCCCCAGGGGTGAGTTATAGCAATCAGCCCCAGCATTTT.

This clonotype has at least ten counts. The CDR3 coding sequence is TGTGCCAGCAGCGTGGGACAGTTCCAAGAGACCCAGTACTTC. It translates to CASSVGQFQETQYF. The V and J genes are TRBV5-8 and TRBJ2-5; 7 bases map to TRBD1. V lost 4 bases to trimming and J lost 1 base; unmatched junction nucleotides: 4. This CDR3 is built from 14 residues. In germline, CDR1 is SGHTS, CDR2 YDEGEE. Complete variable domain (other parts from reference TRBV5-8 and TRBJ2-5): EAGVTQSPTHLIKTRGQQATLRCSPISGHTSVYWYQQALGLGLQFLLWYDEGEERNRGNFPPRFSGRQFPNYSSELNVNALELEDSALYLCASSVGQFQETQYFGPGTRLLVL.

The rearrangement links TRBV6-1 to TRBJ2-7; D not certain. This CDR3 has 15 residues. The V gene's germline CDR1 is MNHNS and CDR2 SASEGT. Between the trimmed V and J ends, which lost 5 bases and 5 bases, there was a span of 19 bases. This CDR3 is CASSPKISGFHEQYF. As DNA, the CDR3 is TGTGCCAGCAGTCCGAAGATTTCCGGGTTTCACGAGCAGTACTTC.